This T cell receptor beta chain is drawn from a study of T cell responses to AZD1222 COVID-19 vaccine (dated by TCRdb to the early 2020s). A note on the overall study: AZD1222 recipients given second doses at about 4 weeks or at about 12 weeks were pooled, since spike-specific TCR depth and breadth were not found to differ between the two schedules. TCR sequencing was performed for about 250 trial participants, of whom roughly 200 were given two doses of AZD1222 and about 25 were given two doses of MenACWY control vaccine. Enrollment into the trials was organized by age into subgroups of 18-55, 56-69 and 70-plus years, and those subgroups contained 148, 28 and 57 TCR-sequenced participants, respectively.

The CDR3 regions of human TCRbeta chains were analyzed by immunosequencing. The original methods were these. Repertoire TCRs were matched against a reference library of SARS-CoV-2-specific TCRs generated with the MIRA antigen-specificity platform. Breadth was defined as the fraction of unique TCRs that were SARS-CoV-2-associated. Depth was defined as the fraction of total T cells that were SARS-CoV-2-associated. Using the MIRA data, each spike-specific TCR was mapped to the spike region that the TCR reacts to and placed in a CD4 or CD8 class. Log10-transformed breadth and depth values were compared by one-way ANOVA with Sidak's multiple comparisons tests. The table comes from immuneACCESS by way of TCRdb, which keeps in-frame sequences with V and J called. Part of the clones is missing from these tables; in studies checked, under half for an unresolved V gene and the rest for unknown reasons. V and J calls and clone size are copied from that table; D and trimming were computed from the DNA. This sample comprises about 130,000 clones, roughly 86% of them detected only once. About 10% of the sample comes from the top ten.

The intended sense of this specimen's time point label: baseline before first vaccination. Vaccinee samples were obtained from the UK trials COV001 and COV002, which included a single-blind randomized controlled phase 2/3 trial of AZD1222 (ChAdOx1 nCoV-19) in healthy adults. For TCRbeta chain sequencing, PBMC samples from trial participants were taken at day 0 and at day 28 after the second dose. With regard to this clone: Which antigen it targets is not known. Nothing much larger sits one base from this clone, and base qualities are not available.

Its CDR3 holds 15 amino acids, cysteine through phenylalanine. The CDR3 DNA has 45 bases and is translated from base 1. V lost 3 bases and J lost 7 bases, and the count of bases not matched to a germline gene is 10. Based on the germline V gene, the CDR1 and CDR2 sequences are KGHSH and LQKENI. What the study reported, not specific to this receptor: Most participants were white British and females outnumbered males, and the authors suggested that clonal diversity may have been underestimated. Because no day 14 peak-response samples were available, the repertoires could be characterized only after the peak T cell response. Only five to seven AZD1222 recipients were SARS-CoV-2 seropositive at baseline, limiting conclusions about previously exposed vaccinees. The vaccine-associated CD4 TCRs covered the entire spike protein, and the dominant responses fell in regions 160-218 and 743-854. Reportedly, close to half of the unique spike-specific TCRs recognized epitopes lying outside the regions that are mutated in the B.1.351 and B.1.1.7 variants. Spike-specific TCR breadth and depth rose significantly after two AZD1222 doses compared with day 0 and with MenACWY recipients. In the small 56-69-year group, the increase in depth fell short of significance, most likely because of low power.

This clonotype was sampled from an adult in good health. The rearranged chain carries TRBV18 and TRBJ1-2; the junction holds 8 bases that match TRBD1. The material sequenced was peripheral blood, taken on day 0 of AZD1222 vaccination. CDR3 reads: CASSPGETRGLGYTF. The nucleotides are TGTGCCAGCTCACCCGGAGAAACCAGGGGGCTTGGCTACACCTTC. Reference TRBV18 and TRBJ1-2 proteins supply the regions before and after the CDR3; the full variable domain is: NAGVMQNPRHLVRRRGQEARLRCSPMKGHSHVYWYRQLPEEGLKFMVYLQKENIIDESGMPKERFSAEFPKEGPSILRIQQVVRGDSAAYFCASSPGETRGLGYTFGSGTRLTVV.